One TCR beta chain is described in this entry. No antigen is known for it. Here immunoSEQ multiplex PCR was the method, and the copy in TCRdb shows in-frame clones only, minus some. This table holds 50,000 to 60,000 clones, roughly 77% found once. This sample was taken from a study of OX40 agonist ivuxolimab in advanced cancers. Study overall: Patients in the trial were receiving intravenous ivuxolimab every 2 weeks, at doses of 0.01 to 10 mg/kg. Allowance was made for prior anti-PD-1, anti-PD-L1 or anti-CTLA-4 therapy, and 40% had some. Study observations and caveats: Near-lowest levels of clonal expansion characterized partial responders at 0.1-3.0 mg/kg.

V lost 2 bases, J lost 3 bases, and 4 bases stayed unmatched. The CDR3 length is 17 residues. Germline V lookup: CDR1 SGHRS, CDR2 YFSETQ. The cohort excluded patients with autoimmune disease history or systemic immunosuppression. The clonotype originates from an adult with an advanced solid tumor such as melanoma, head and neck, liver or kidney cancer. This chain links TRBV5-1 with TRBJ2-2; 13 bases are a match to TRBD2. Sequencing was performed on CD4+ or CD8+ T cells sorted from blood, taken in a trial of the OX40 agonist ivuxolimab. This CDR3 reads CASSLLAGGPDTGELFF. The CDR3 nucleotides are TGCGCCAGCAGCTTACTAGCGGGAGGGCCAGACACCGGGGAGCTGTTTTTT. The complete variable domain, with remaining parts taken from reference TRBV5-1 and TRBJ2-2, reads KAGVTQTPRYLIKTRGQQVTLSCSPISGHRSVSWYQQTPGQGLQFLFEYFSETQRNKGNFPGRFSGRQFSNSRSEMNVSTLELGDSALYLCASSLLAGGPDTGELFFGEGSRLTVL.